What follows describes a single T cell receptor (beta chain). What it binds is not known. The data belong to a study of T cell responses to AZD1222 COVID-19 vaccine. Sequencing was performed with immunoSEQ multiplex PCR; in TCRdb, only in-frame clones are kept and a portion is missing. This sample carries 85,000 to 110,000 clones, about 92% of them seen once, and the ten largest clones take more than 4.5%. General study results and limits: A reported finding is that nearly half of spike-specific TCRs target unmutated variant regions. The study found vaccine-associated CD4 TCRs spanning spike, dominant at 160-218 and 743-854. Donors were largely white British and mainly female; clonal diversity was possibly underestimated.

CDR3 size: 15 residues. The V gene lost 4 bases and the J gene lost 2 bases, with 16 bases spanning the gap. Germline lookup yields CDR1 SGHNT and CDR2 YYREEE (reference sequence). The sequence came from an adult in good health. The specimen comprised peripheral blood, sampled on day 0 of AZD1222 vaccination. The chain couples TRBV5-4 to TRBJ2-7; possible D gene TRBD2, 5 bases. CDR3 sequence (DNA): TGTGCCAGCAGCGTGGCAGCGGACCCCACCTACGAGCAGTACTTC. Its translation is CASSVAADPTYEQYF.